The 10 T cell receptor beta chains presented below share a single source sample, sequenced in a study of brain metastases from non-small cell lung cancer. Assay: immunoSEQ multiplex PCR; the TCRdb copy retains only in-frame clones and omits some. The sample includes about 1,400 clones, roughly 84% seen only once; the top ten take more than 15%. The material sequenced was tissue from a brain metastasis. Every receptor here comes from a donor aged 40 or older with non-small cell lung cancer.

The V call is TRBV9, the J call TRBJ2-1; TRBD2 is a possible D gene (6 bases). The CDR3 has 16 amino acids. Germline V lookup: CDR1 SGDLS, CDR2 YYNGEE. Trimming removed 6 bases at V and 9 bases at J, with 25 bases between. In DNA form, the CDR3 reads TGTGCCAGCAACATAGGGTCAGCGGGCGGAGAGACTGAGCAGTTCTTC. Amino acids: CASNIGSAGGETEQFF.

The chain combines TRBV14 with TRBJ1-4, with D hard to call. The V gene lost 0 bases and the J gene lost 2 bases, with 10 bases spanning the gap. Per the germline V gene, CDR1 is SGHDN and CDR2 is FVKESK. This CDR3 spans 16 amino acids. The CDR3 DNA sequence: TGTGCCAGCAGCCAAGAGGCACATATGACTAATGAAAAACTGTTTTTT. Its protein product is CASSQEAHMTNEKLFF.

The rearrangement uses TRBV6-1 and TRBJ2-2; no clear D gene. V was shortened by 1 base and J by 7 bases, with 4 bases between the two germline ends. In germline, CDR1 is MNHNS, CDR2 SASEGT. CDR3 length: 12 amino acids. For the CDR3, the DNA is TGTGCCAGCAGTGAAGGGGACGGGGAGCTGTTTTTT. Translating it yields CASSEGDGELFF.

The chain carries TRBV5-1 and TRBJ1-5, with 8 positions matching TRBD1. Germline V gene data show CDR1 as SGHRS and CDR2 as YFSETQ. The CDR3 loop spans 14 amino acids. With 0 bases clipped from V and 5 bases from J, the junction kept 1 base outside the gene matches. As DNA, the CDR3 is TGCGCCAGCAGCTTGGGGACAGGGTATCAGCCCCAGCATTTT. Protein: CASSLGTGYQPQHF.

The chain carries TRBV7-2 and TRBJ2-3; 7 bases line up with TRBD1. This CDR3 region has 16 residues. CDR1 and CDR2 from the germline V gene are SGHTA and FQGNSA. J lost 5 bases, V lost 1 base, and 9 bases had no gene match. The CDR3 DNA follows: TGTGCCAGCAGCTTAGGGGTCACAGGGGCGGGAGATACGCAGTATTTT. Its protein is CASSLGVTGAGDTQYF.

The chain is built from TRBV19 and TRBJ2-3, with unresolved D. V was clipped by 3 bases and J by 6 bases, with 16 bases between them. Per germline, CDR1 LNHDA and CDR2 SQIVND (reference sequence). There are 15 residues in the CDR3. The CDR3 loop reads CASSIKAPFGDTQYF. CDR3 coding DNA: TGTGCCAGTAGTATTAAAGCGCCCTTCGGTGATACGCAGTATTTT. The whole variable domain, remainder taken from reference TRBV19 and TRBJ2-3, is DGGITQSPKYLFRKEGQNVTLSCEQNLNHDAMYWYRQDPGQGLRLIYYSQIVNDFQKGDIAEGYSVSREKKESFPLTVTSAQKNPTAFYLCASSIKAPFGDTQYFGPGTRLTVL.

The chain links TRBV10-3 to TRBJ2-1; no clear D. V was clipped by 2 bases and J by 0 bases, with 8 bases between them. The CDR3 is 15 amino acids. From germline, CDR1 is ENHRY and CDR2 SYGVKD. The CDR3 coding sequence is TGTGCCATCAGTGAGGAACTTGGCTCCTACAATGAGCAGTTCTTC. Translating gives CAISEELGSYNEQFF.

V and J are TRBV5-4 and TRBJ2-1, with TRBD2 matching over 9 bases. Per the germline V gene, CDR1 is SGHNT and CDR2 is YYREEE (reference sequence). CDR3 length: 15 amino acids. Unmatched junction bases numbered 7, after V lost 2 bases and J lost 7 bases. The CDR3 region is CASSFEAGGNNEQFF. The DNA for the CDR3 is TGTGCCAGCAGCTTTGAAGCGGGGGGTAATAATGAGCAGTTCTTC. Combining the CDR3 with reference TRBV5-4 and TRBJ2-1 gives the whole variable domain ETGVTQSPTHLIKTRGQQVTLRCSSQSGHNTVSWYQQALGQGPQFIFQYYREEENGRGNFPPRFSGLQFPNYSSELNVNALELDDSALYLCASSFEAGGNNEQFFGPGTRLTVL.

This chain connects TRBV11-3 to TRBJ2-7; no clear D gene. The CDR3 is made up of 12 amino acids. In germline, CDR1 is SGHNT, CDR2 YENEEA. With 6 bases removed from V and 4 bases from J, the gap between germline ends came to 10 bases. The CDR3 here is CASRRGRYEQYF. Here the CDR3 DNA reads TGTGCCAGCAGACGAGGTCGGTACGAGCAGTACTTC.

This sequence joins TRBV9 and TRBJ2-7; TRBD1 matches at 10 bases. Germline CDR1 and CDR2: SGDLS and YYNGEE. V gave up 3 bases and J gave up 4 bases; unmatched junction bases: 1. The CDR3 runs to 13 residues. CDR3 nucleotide sequence: TGTGCCAGCAGCGAGGGACAGGGGTACGAGCAGTACTTC. This translates into CASSEGQGYEQYF.